These 25 T cell receptor beta chains were all obtained from the same sample, sequenced in a study of cytomegalovirus exposure and HLA in healthy donors. PCR used 60 Vbeta primers and 13 Jbeta primers. Clones were sequenced by immunoSEQ multiplex PCR, and TCRdb holds only the in-frame ones, with some missing. The profile covers 200,000 to 300,000 clones, with more than 75% appearing a single time and about 0.22% taken by the ten largest. The material sequenced was PBMCs. All receptors come from a girl aged 2 to 9 in good health and CMV-seronegative.

This rearrangement joins TRBV6-5 to TRBJ2-1, with D perhaps matching TRBD2 (7 bases). In germline, CDR1 is MNHEY, CDR2 SVGAGI. V shed 2 bases and J shed 1 base, with 12 bases lying between them. The CDR3 runs 16 residues. The DNA for the CDR3 is TGTGCCAGCAGTTACGGGGAGGGGGTATCCTACAATGAGCAGTTCTTC. Its protein product is CASSYGEGVSYNEQFF.

The rearrangement uses TRBV30 and TRBJ1-4; 9 nucleotides line up with TRBD1. V shed 5 bases, J shed 12 bases, and the junction held 19 bases outside the gene matches. Per germline, CDR1 GTSNPN and CDR2 SVGIG (reference sequence). The CDR3 runs to 16 residues. This CDR3 reads CAWDPPGQGLSEELFF. Written as DNA, the CDR3 is TGTGCCTGGGATCCTCCGGGACAGGGTTTGTCCGAAGAACTGTTTTTT.

The rearrangement joins TRBV5-8 to TRBJ2-7, with D tentatively TRBD1 (6 bases). In germline, CDR1 is SGHTS, CDR2 YDEGEE. This CDR3 spans 16 amino acids. The V gene lost 2 bases and the J gene lost 0 bases, with 15 bases spanning the gap. In DNA form, the CDR3 reads TGTGCCAGCAGCTTAGGACAGAGAATAAGCTCCTACGAGCAGTACTTC. It encodes CASSLGQRISSYEQYF.

The V and J genes are TRBV4-1 and TRBJ2-7; 7 nucleotides align to TRBD2. Per germline, CDR1 MGHRA and CDR2 YSYEKL. With V trimmed by 4 bases and J by 2 bases, 8 bases remained unmatched. The CDR3 is made up of 15 amino acids. CDR3 DNA sequence: TGCGCCAGCAGCCGAGGCGGGAGTCCTCCCTACGAGCAGTACTTC. Protein: CASSRGGSPPYEQYF.

The chain carries TRBV7-3 and TRBJ1-1; 7 nucleotides agree with TRBD1. Germline CDR1 reads SGHTA; CDR2 reads FQGTGA. The CDR3 has 15 residues. V lost 1 base, J lost 0 bases, and 2 bases stayed unmatched. In DNA, the CDR3 is TGTGCCAGCAGCTTAAGGGGACAGCTGAACACTGAAGCTTTCTTT. Its protein product is CASSLRGQLNTEAFF.

The chain has TRBV11-2 and TRBJ2-7; 7 bases are shared with TRBD1. Unmatched junction bases numbered 9, after V lost 4 bases and J lost 3 bases. The CDR3 loop spans 15 amino acids. Germline V gives CDR1 SGHAT, CDR2 FQNNGV. The CDR3 region has the DNA TGTGCCAGCAGCTCGTTCGGGACAGAGCTCTACGAGCAGTACTTC. Residues: CASSSFGTELYEQYF.

The chain recombines TRBV27 with TRBJ2-5; a weak D match, TRBD2 (6 bases). Germline assignment: CDR1 MNHEY and CDR2 SMNVEV (reference sequence). The V gene lost 6 bases and the J gene lost 1 base, with 27 bases spanning the gap. The CDR3 is 19 amino acids. CDR3 nucleotides: TGTGCCAGCAGCCCCCTTCCTCAGACTAGGAAAGAGACCCAAGAGACCCAGTACTTC. As protein: CASSPLPQTRKETQETQYF.

The J gene is TRBJ1-2, the V gene TRBV7-9; D is uncertain. From germline, CDR1 is SEHNR and CDR2 FQNEAQ (reference sequence). V dropped 8 bases and J dropped 0 bases, with 7 bases sitting between them. CDR3 length: 12 residues. This CDR3 is CASGLSNYGYTF. DNA of the CDR3: TGTGCCAGCGGACTTTCTAACTATGGCTACACCTTC.

The gene calls are TRBV18 and TRBJ2-7, with 13 bases aligning to TRBD2. The CDR3 is 16 amino acids. V was clipped by 3 bases and J by 2 bases; unmatched bases: 4. CDR1 and CDR2 from the germline V gene are KGHSH and LQKENI. CDR3 coding DNA: TGTGCCAGCTCACCCAAACTAGCGGGAGGGCCCTACGAGCAGTACTTC. Translated: CASSPKLAGGPYEQYF.

V and J are TRBV7-8 and TRBJ2-5; 11 bases are shared with TRBD2. The CDR3 runs 18 residues. CDR1 SGHVS and CDR2 FQNEAQ come from the germline V gene. With V trimmed by 3 bases and J by 3 bases, 12 bases remained unmatched. CDR3 protein: CASSFNFNPTSGEETQYF. CDR3 nucleotides: TGTGCCAGCAGCTTCAACTTCAACCCGACTAGCGGGGAAGAGACCCAGTACTTC.

The gene calls are TRBV29-1 and TRBJ1-2; D is perhaps TRBD1 (5 bases). The CDR3 is 11 amino acids. Germline V lookup: CDR1 SQVTM, CDR2 ANQGSEA. V was shortened by 4 bases and J by 6 bases, with 9 bases between the two germline ends. This CDR3 is CSVGRVDGYTF. The CDR3 DNA follows: TGCAGCGTTGGCAGGGTGGATGGCTACACCTTC.

This clone was recorded only once. The genes are TRBV29-1 and TRBJ1-1; D remains unclear. The germline V gene encodes CDR1 SQVTM and CDR2 ANQGSEA. This CDR3 spans 10 amino acids. Trimming took 7 bases from V and 0 from J, leaving 3 bases between them. Here the CDR3 reads CSAMNTEAFF. CDR3 nucleotide sequence: TGCAGCGCCATGAACACTGAAGCTTTCTTT.

The CDR3 nucleotides are TGTGCCAGCAGCTTAATTTGGTCCTACTCCTCTGATGAGCAGTTCTTC. It codes for CASSLIWSYSSDEQFF. The J gene is TRBJ2-1, the V gene TRBV11-1; D is unclear. This CDR3 contains 16 residues. Germline V gene lookup returns CDR1 SGHAT and CDR2 FQDESV (reference sequence). Trimming removed 2 bases at V and 8 bases at J, with 19 bases between.

V is TRBV6-5 and J is TRBJ2-7, with D possibly being TRBD1 (5 bases). With 7 bases removed from V and 2 bases from J, the gap between germline ends came to 15 bases. This CDR3 has 14 residues. The germline V gene has CDR1 MNHEY and CDR2 SVGAGI. CDR3 sequence: CASIPKTAPYEQYF. In DNA form, the CDR3 reads TGTGCCAGCATCCCTAAGACAGCGCCCTACGAGCAGTACTTC.

Only a few counts were recorded for this clone. This chain joins TRBV5-4 and TRBJ2-5, with 7 bases matching TRBD1. The J segment lost 5 bases and the V segment lost 1 base, leaving 8 bases of the junction unmatched. From germline, CDR1 is SGHNT and CDR2 YYREEE (reference sequence). The CDR3 is 15 residues long. The CDR3 bases are TGTGCCAGCAGCTTGAGGCAGGGGGTGGGGGAGACCCAGTACTTC. Its translation is CASSLRQGVGETQYF. The full variable domain, rest sourced from reference TRBV5-4 and TRBJ2-5, is ETGVTQSPTHLIKTRGQQVTLRCSSQSGHNTVSWYQQALGQGPQFIFQYYREEENGRGNFPPRFSGLQFPNYSSELNVNALELDDSALYLCASSLRQGVGETQYFGPGTRLLVL.

This rearrangement joins TRBV14 to TRBJ1-2; the D is unclear. The CDR3 has 14 residues. Germline V gene data show CDR1 as SGHDN and CDR2 as FVKESK. Deletions cut 0 bases from V and 7 bases from J, with 12 bases between. In DNA, the CDR3 is TGTGCCAGCAGCCAAGATTGGGCCGGAAGTGGCTACACCTTC. It is translated as CASSQDWAGSGYTF.

The chain has TRBV7-9 and TRBJ2-5, with TRBD2 identical over 11 bases. Losses at the gene ends were 5 bases for V and 5 bases for J; bases not matched to a gene: 13. The CDR3 is made up of 17 amino acids. Looked up from germline, CDR1 is SEHNR and CDR2 is FQNEAQ (reference sequence). CDR3 protein: CASSREVLAGVLETQYF. CDR3 DNA: TGTGCCAGCAGCCGAGAGGTACTAGCGGGAGTTCTGGAGACCCAGTACTTC.

The chain links TRBV7-9 to TRBJ1-4; D gene uncertain. V lost 5 bases and J 10 bases, leaving 11 bases between the germline ends. Per germline, CDR1 SEHNR and CDR2 FQNEAQ (reference sequence). This CDR3 has 12 residues. CDR3 region: CASSPLTIKLFF. CDR3 sequence (DNA): TGTGCCAGCAGCCCCTTAACTATAAAACTGTTTTTT.

V and J are TRBV7-8 and TRBJ1-2, with D tentatively TRBD1 (5 bases). There are 12 residues in the CDR3. CDR1 and CDR2 from the germline V gene are SGHVS and FQNEAQ. Trimming left V 5 bases short and J 7 bases short, with 11 bases between. CDR3 nucleotides: TGTGCCAGCAGCGAAGTCAGGGTTGGCTACACCTTC. It encodes CASSEVRVGYTF.

The genes are TRBV9 and TRBJ1-3; tentatively, D is TRBD1 (6 bases). V lost 0 bases to trimming and J lost 0 bases, with 10 bases between them. CDR1 is SGDLS and CDR2 is YYNGEE in the germline V gene. The CDR3 runs to 16 residues. The CDR3 DNA reads as TGTGCCAGCAGCGTAGTACCGGACAGCTCTGGAAACACCATATATTTT. Encoded protein: CASSVVPDSSGNTIYF.

This clone was counted a few times. The chain has TRBV7-9 and TRBJ1-1; D is perhaps TRBD1 (6 bases). The germline V gene encodes CDR1 SEHNR and CDR2 FQNEAQ (reference sequence). The CDR3 totals 15 residues. Trimming left V 5 bases short and J 3 bases short, with 16 bases between. The chain's CDR3 is CASSPMGGLDTEAFF. CDR3 DNA: TGTGCCAGCAGCCCCATGGGGGGGCTGGACACTGAAGCTTTCTTT.

V and J are TRBV5-4 and TRBJ2-1; 9 positions match TRBD2. V lost 3 bases, J lost 10 bases, and 8 bases stayed unmatched. CDR1 and CDR2 (germline): SGHNT, YYREEE (reference sequence). The CDR3 length is 14 residues. The CDR3 loop is CASSSSGLAYEQFF. For the CDR3, the DNA is TGTGCCAGCAGCTCCTCGGGACTAGCTTACGAGCAGTTCTTC.

The chain is built from TRBV6-5 and TRBJ1-5, with 7 bases that match TRBD1. The junction had 5 bases not matched to a gene; V was cut back by 5 bases and J by 7 bases. Germline V lookup: CDR1 MNHEY, CDR2 SVGAGI. CDR3 length equals 13 residues. The CDR3 region is CASSTQQGQPQHF. CDR3 nucleotides: TGTGCCAGCAGTACCCAACAGGGGCAGCCCCAGCATTTT.

J is TRBJ2-7 and V is TRBV29-1; 8 bases line up with TRBD1. After removal of 3 bases from V and 4 bases from J, the junction contained 8 bases not matched to a gene. This CDR3 region has 14 residues. CDR1 and CDR2 from the germline V gene are SQVTM and ANQGSEA. The CDR3 region has the DNA TGCAGCGTTGATTCGGGACAGGTGCCTTACGAGCAGTACTTC. This encodes CSVDSGQVPYEQYF.

The chain recombines TRBV27 with TRBJ2-7; TRBD1 matches 9 bases. Germline V CDR1 and CDR2: MNHEY, SMNVEV (reference sequence). V shed 4 bases and J 3 bases; nucleotides not matched to a gene: 10. This CDR3 region has 16 residues. CDR3 nucleotide sequence: TGTGCCAGCAGTTCGGGCCCGGGACAGGGCCACTACGAGCAGTACTTC. Translated: CASSSGPGQGHYEQYF.